This T cell receptor beta chain came from a study of blood T cell repertoires in COVID-19. Assay used: immunoSEQ multiplex PCR; TCRdb lists only in-frame clones, some missing. The profile covers 120,000 or so clones, with around three quarters appearing a single time and over 2% taken by the ten largest. CDR1 is SGDLS, CDR2 YYNGEE, per germline. The CDR3 is 15 residues long. V trimming: 3 bases; J trimming: 1 base; junction bases outside the gene matches: 5. The TCR sequence derives from a woman aged 70-85 years with acute or convalescent COVID-19. Input material: peripheral blood. The chain recombines TRBV9 with TRBJ1-1; 8 nucleotides match TRBD1. The CDR3 sequence is CASSAGQGWNTEAFF. The CDR3 coding sequence is TGTGCCAGCAGCGCAGGACAGGGTTGGAACACTGAAGCTTTCTTT. Full variable domain (remainder filled in from reference TRBV9 and TRBJ1-1): DSGVTQTPKHLITATGQRVTLRCSPRSGDLSVYWYQQSLDQGLQFLIQYYNGEERAKGNILERFSAQQFPDLHSELNLSSLELGDSALYFCASSAGQGWNTEAFFGQGTRLTVV.